This T cell receptor beta chain was sequenced in a study of T cell responses to AZD1222 COVID-19 vaccine. General study points: Distributed over spike, vaccine-associated CD4 TCRs predominated at 160-218 and 743-854. Donors were chiefly white British, with a greater number of females, and clonal diversity was perhaps underestimated. Reports indicate that nearly half of spike-specific TCRs are directed at unmutated variant regions. Repertoire sampling occurred only after the peak T cell response.

Method: immunoSEQ multiplex PCR; TCRdb's copy keeps in-frame clones and lacks some. The data show over 150,000 clones, under 95% seen once. On this clone itself: Antigen specificity is unknown.

The TCR sequence derives from an adult in good health. This sample comprised peripheral blood, obtained on day 0 of MenACWY control vaccination.

As DNA, the CDR3 is TGCGCCAGCAGCCAAGAAACCAGGGGGCTTGACGAGCAGTACTTC. Protein product: CASSQETRGLDEQYF. The V gene is TRBV4-1, the J gene TRBJ2-7, with 8 bases fitting TRBD1. V shed 0 bases, J shed 5 bases, and the junction held 6 bases outside the gene matches. The length of the CDR3 is 15 residues. The germline V gene encodes CDR1 MGHRA and CDR2 YSYEKL.